Included here is one TCR beta chain sequence, with context. Its target is not known. The entry originates in a study of PD-1 blockade in classical Hodgkin lymphoma. Regarding the study as a whole: Healthy donors were reported to have higher baseline TCR diversity than newly diagnosed patients.

The V gene lost 1 base and the J gene lost 4 bases, with 15 bases spanning the gap. Germline CDR1 is SGHRS and CDR2 is YFSETQ. This CDR3 comprises 15 residues. Only in-frame clones appear in the TCRdb table, and some are missing; sequencing was by immunoSEQ multiplex PCR. The data contain more than 11,000 clones, about 80% of them singletons. Relapse after autologous stem cell transplantation occurred in every patient, and brentuximab vedotin exposure varied. This sequence joins TRBV5-1 and TRBJ2-7; D is ambiguous. This material consisted of peripheral blood mononuclear cells (PBMCs), taken at baseline. This receptor was obtained from a human donor with classical Hodgkin lymphoma. Here the CDR3 DNA reads TGCGCCAGCAGCTTGCTCTTGAGACGTCCTTACGAGCAGTACTTC. It is translated as CASSLLLRRPYEQYF.